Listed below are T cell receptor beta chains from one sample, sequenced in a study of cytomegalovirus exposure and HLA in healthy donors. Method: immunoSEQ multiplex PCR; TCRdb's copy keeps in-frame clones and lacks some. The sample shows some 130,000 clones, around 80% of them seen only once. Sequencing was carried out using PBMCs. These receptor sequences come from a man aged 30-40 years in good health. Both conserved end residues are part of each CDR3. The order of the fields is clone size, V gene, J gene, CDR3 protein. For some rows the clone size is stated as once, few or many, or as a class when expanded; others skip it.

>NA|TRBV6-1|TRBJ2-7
CAGGATGRYEQYF
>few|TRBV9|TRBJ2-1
CASGGLAAFFF
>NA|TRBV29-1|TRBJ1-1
CSAARGQGAPLNTEAFF
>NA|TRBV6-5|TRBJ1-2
CATLPRDRGLGYTF
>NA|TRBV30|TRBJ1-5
CAWSADRGRNQPQHF
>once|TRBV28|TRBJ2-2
CASSPLGEGLTGELFF
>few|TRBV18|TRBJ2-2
CASSPRGTGELFF
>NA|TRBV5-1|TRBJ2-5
CASGSLGTGETQYF
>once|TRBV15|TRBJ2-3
CATSRDRGSLADTQYF
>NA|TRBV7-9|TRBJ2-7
CSSSLGGRVYEQYF
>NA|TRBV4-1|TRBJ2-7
CASLPPGQGLYEQYF
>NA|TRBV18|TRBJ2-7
CASSPGLSAGEQYF
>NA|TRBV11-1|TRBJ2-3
CASSLVEREVQDTQYF
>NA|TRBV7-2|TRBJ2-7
CASSSYYEQYF
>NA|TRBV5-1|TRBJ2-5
CASKLAGEETQYF
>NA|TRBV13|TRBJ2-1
CASSRTLSGGSYNEQFF
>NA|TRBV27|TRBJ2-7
CASRSTGEFPYEQYF
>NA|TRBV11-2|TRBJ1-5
CASSSTQEQPQHF
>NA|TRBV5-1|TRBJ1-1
CASSWTDRGSTEAFF
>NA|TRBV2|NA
CASVTVSDEQFF
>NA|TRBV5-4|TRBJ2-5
CASSNIFGDQETQYF
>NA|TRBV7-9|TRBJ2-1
CASSLTSGGYNEQFF
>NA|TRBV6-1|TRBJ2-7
CATTGQGMREQYF
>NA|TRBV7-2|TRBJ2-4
CASSLAETAAKNIQYF
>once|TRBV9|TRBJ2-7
CASSSLGASGFYEQYF
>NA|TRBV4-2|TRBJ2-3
CASSPDVLRELDTQYF
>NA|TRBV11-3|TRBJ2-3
CASSRRARVSTDTQYF
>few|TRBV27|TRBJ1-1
CASSLDTGVSEAFF
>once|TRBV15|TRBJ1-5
CATSSYNQPQHF
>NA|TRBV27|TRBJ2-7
CASSPVDGRRYEQYF
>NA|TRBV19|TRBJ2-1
CATRAGGRYNEQFF
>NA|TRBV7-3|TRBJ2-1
CASSLTPGSYNEQFF
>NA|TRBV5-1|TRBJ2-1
CASSLEGRRGREQFF
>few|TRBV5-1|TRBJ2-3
CASRSVGSLDTQYF
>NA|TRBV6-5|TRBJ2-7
CASCWDRGIDEQYF
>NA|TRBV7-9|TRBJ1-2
CASSFVEGYGYTF
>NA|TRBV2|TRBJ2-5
CASTGGTQYF
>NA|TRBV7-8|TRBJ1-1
CASSPRQGNMNTEAFF
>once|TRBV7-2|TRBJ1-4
CASSFSRTEKLFF
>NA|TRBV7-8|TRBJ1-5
CASSYIRGVWVQPQHF
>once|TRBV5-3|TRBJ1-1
CARSPMGASISTEAFF
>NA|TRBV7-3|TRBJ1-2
CASSLGSGTDYTF